This T cell receptor (beta chain) was profiled in a study of T cell responses to AZD1222 COVID-19 vaccine. Findings and limits, study-wide: It was only a handful of AZD1222 recipients who were seropositive at baseline. It should be noted that donors were predominantly white British and more often female, and clonal diversity was possibly underestimated.

To note about this clone: The antigen is undetermined.

Libraries were prepared by immunoSEQ multiplex PCR; TCRdb keeps only in-frame clonotypes and omits some of them. The sample holds roughly 250,000 clones, over 90% seen once. The source is an adult in good health. The sequenced sample was peripheral blood, obtained on day 0 of AZD1222 vaccination.

The chain's CDR3 is CASSSPGTEAFF. The CDR3 DNA follows: TGTGCCAGCAGTTCCCCCGGGACCGAAGCTTTCTTT. The chain is built from TRBV28 and TRBJ1-1; TRBD1 might be the D (5 bases). V lost 4 bases and J lost 8, with 11 bases in between. Germline V gene sequence: CDR1 MDHEN, CDR2 SYDVKM. This CDR3 is 12 amino acids long. The variable domain in full, with the rest retrieved from reference TRBV28 and TRBJ1-1, is DVKVTQSSRYLVKRTGEKVFLECVQDMDHENMFWYRQDPGLGLRLIYFSYDVKMKEKGDIPEGYSVSREKKERFSLILESASTNQTSMYLCASSSPGTEAFFGQGTRLTVV.